This TCR beta chain appears in the sequencing data of a study of beta chain features in type 1 diabetes. Study-level points and caveats: Shortening of TCRB CDR3s, moderate but significant, appeared in all four CD4+ subsets of Type 1 diabetes patients.

Sorted CD4+ subsets: naive, central memory, regulatory, stem cell-like memory (CD45RO/CCR7/CD25/CD127/CD95/CD27 panel). CDR1 is SGHTA and CDR2 is FQGNSA in the germline V gene. The V and J ends lost 7 bases and 1 base, in that order; junction bases with no gene match: 10. This CDR3 comprises 15 residues. Notes on this clone: What it binds is not known.

The investigators reverse transcribed all of the isolated RNA, so they sequenced expressed TCRB transcripts. Only in-frame clones appear in the TCRdb table, and some are missing; sequencing was by immunoSEQ multiplex PCR. The data show approximately 250,000 clones, with about 10% seen just once and about 0.037% held by the top ten. V and J are TRBV7-2 and TRBJ2-7, with 7 bases matching TRBD2. The clonotype originates from a woman aged 18-29 years in good health. Material: naive CD4+ T cells from blood. The CDR3 bases are TGTGCCAGCACCTCCGGTGGGGGGGTATCCTACGAGCAGTACTTC. Translated, it gives CASTSGGGVSYEQYF.